This paragraph reports one T cell receptor beta chain. What it binds is not known. The germline CDR1 and CDR2 sequences are DFQATT and SNEGSKA (reference sequence). The CDR3 is 15 residues long. Trimming left V 1 base short and J 4 bases short, with 15 bases between. The data were obtained in a study of blood T cells in healthy people across ages. The study, taken as a whole, reports: Unknown CMV status may confound age-related changes in expanded clones. Estimated diversity across one million T cells was deemed an underestimate. Roughly linearly, TCR beta diversity per million T cells fell as age increased.

Alongside a J-beta primer mix, a sample-barcoded 5' primer served in a second PCR lasting about 6 to 11 cycles. Carrying 12 random nucleotides, a template-switch adaptor labeled each individual cDNA molecule. MiXCR, applied by TCRdb to the 5' RACE reads, yields one record per CDR3 protein. Of roughly 1.6 million distinct CDR3 sequences listed, roughly 32% were seen once; the top ten hold around 10%. The sample was blood. This TCR was sampled from a woman in her twenties or thirties in good health. This chain uses TRBV20-1 with TRBJ2-3; weak D call: TRBD1 (5 bases). The CDR3 sequence: CSARAAAGYADTQYF. The CDR3 DNA sequence: TGCAGTGCTAGAGCGGCGGCAGGGTACGCAGATACGCAGTATTTT.